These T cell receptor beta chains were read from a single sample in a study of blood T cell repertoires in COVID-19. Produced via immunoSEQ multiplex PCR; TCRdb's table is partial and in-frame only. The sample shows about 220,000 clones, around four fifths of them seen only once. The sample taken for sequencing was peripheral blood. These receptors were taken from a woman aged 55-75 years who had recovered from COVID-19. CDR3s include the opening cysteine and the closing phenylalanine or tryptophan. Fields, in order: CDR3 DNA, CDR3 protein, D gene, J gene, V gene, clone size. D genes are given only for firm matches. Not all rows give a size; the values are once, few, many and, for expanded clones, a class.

cdr3_nt: TGTGCCAGCAGGGATAGACAGGGGGAAAATTCACCCCTCCACTTT; cdr3_aa: CASRDRQGENSPLHF; d_call: TRBD1; j_call: TRBJ1-6; v_call: TRBV2; clone_size: NA
cdr3_nt: TGCGCCAGCAGTGTCCAGGGGATCACTGAAGCTTTCTTT; cdr3_aa: CASSVQGITEAFF; d_call: NA; j_call: TRBJ1-1; v_call: TRBV10-1; clone_size: few
cdr3_nt: TGTGCCAGCAGTGACCAGGGAGGGTGGAATCAGCCCCAGCATTTT; cdr3_aa: CASSDQGGWNQPQHF; d_call: NA; j_call: TRBJ1-5; v_call: TRBV25-1; clone_size: few
cdr3_nt: TGTGCCAGCAGCGCCGACTCCCGTCAAGAGACCCAGTACTTC; cdr3_aa: CASSADSRQETQYF; d_call: NA; j_call: TRBJ2-5; v_call: TRBV9; clone_size: NA
cdr3_nt: TGTGCCATCGGGACTAGCGTTTACAATGAGCAGTTCTTC; cdr3_aa: CAIGTSVYNEQFF; d_call: TRBD2; j_call: TRBJ2-1; v_call: TRBV10-3; clone_size: NA
cdr3_nt: TGTGCCAGTAGTAGGGCGGGAGGAGTCTACAATGAGCAGTTCTTC; cdr3_aa: CASSRAGGVYNEQFF; d_call: TRBD2; j_call: TRBJ2-1; v_call: TRBV19; clone_size: NA
cdr3_nt: TGTGCCAGCAGTTTTCGGTATAACACTGAAGCTTTCTTT; cdr3_aa: CASSFRYNTEAFF; d_call: NA; j_call: TRBJ1-1; v_call: TRBV6-5; clone_size: NA
cdr3_nt: TGTGCCAGCAGCTTAGAACTAAACACTGAAGCTTTCTTT; cdr3_aa: CASSLELNTEAFF; d_call: NA; j_call: TRBJ1-1; v_call: TRBV7-9; clone_size: NA
cdr3_nt: TGTGCCAGCAGCCATCAGGGGGCAGGTGAAAAACTGTTTTTT; cdr3_aa: CASSHQGAGEKLFF; d_call: TRBD1; j_call: TRBJ1-4; v_call: TRBV5-6; clone_size: NA
cdr3_nt: TGCGCCAGCAGCGATACAGGGGACACCGGGGAGCTGTTTTTT; cdr3_aa: CASSDTGDTGELFF; d_call: TRBD1; j_call: TRBJ2-2; v_call: TRBV10-1; clone_size: NA
cdr3_nt: TGTGCCAGCAGCTTCGGACAGTTCTATGGCTACACCTTC; cdr3_aa: CASSFGQFYGYTF; d_call: NA; j_call: TRBJ1-2; v_call: TRBV3-1/TRBV3-2; clone_size: NA
cdr3_nt: TGTGCCAGCTCACCTTCCGAACGTGCGGGGTTCGGCGAGCAGTACTTC; cdr3_aa: CASSPSERAGFGEQYF; d_call: NA; j_call: TRBJ2-7; v_call: TRBV18; clone_size: NA
cdr3_nt: TGTGCCAGCAGCATTACGGACAGCCCCAATGAGCAGTTCTTC; cdr3_aa: CASSITDSPNEQFF; d_call: NA; j_call: TRBJ2-1; v_call: TRBV5-4; clone_size: NA
cdr3_nt: TGTGCCAGTAGTATGGGGGCAGGGTCAGAGACCCAGTACTTC; cdr3_aa: CASSMGAGSETQYF; d_call: NA; j_call: TRBJ2-5; v_call: TRBV19; clone_size: NA
cdr3_nt: TGCGCCAGCAGCCCCCTTCTGGGGACAGGGGTCCGCGAGCAGTACTTC; cdr3_aa: CASSPLLGTGVREQYF; d_call: TRBD1; j_call: TRBJ2-7; v_call: TRBV5-1; clone_size: NA
cdr3_nt: TGTGCCAGCAGTCGTTCCCTTCTTAACACTGAAGCTTTCTTT; cdr3_aa: CASSRSLLNTEAFF; d_call: NA; j_call: TRBJ1-1; v_call: TRBV2; clone_size: many
cdr3_nt: TGTGCCAGCAGCCCGGGGCTAGCGGTGTTCAATGAGCAGTTCTTC; cdr3_aa: CASSPGLAVFNEQFF; d_call: TRBD2; j_call: TRBJ2-1; v_call: TRBV5-6; clone_size: NA
cdr3_nt: TGTGCCAGCAGCCCCCCATATCAGGGGATGGCAGTCACTGAAGCTTTCTTT; cdr3_aa: CASSPPYQGMAVTEAFF; d_call: NA; j_call: TRBJ1-1; v_call: TRBV7-9; clone_size: NA
cdr3_nt: TGCGCCAGCAGCCTACTAGCGGGGGTAAACTACGAGCAGTACTTC; cdr3_aa: CASSLLAGVNYEQYF; d_call: TRBD2; j_call: TRBJ2-7; v_call: TRBV5-1; clone_size: NA
cdr3_nt: TGTGCCAGCAACACAGGGCTCCTATATGGCTACACCTTC; cdr3_aa: CASNTGLLYGYTF; d_call: NA; j_call: TRBJ1-2; v_call: TRBV2; clone_size: NA
cdr3_nt: TGTGCCAGCAGTGAAAACCATCCGGTGGTAGCGGCATCCTACGAGCAGTACTTC; cdr3_aa: CASSENHPVVAASYEQYF; d_call: NA; j_call: TRBJ2-7; v_call: TRBV2; clone_size: once
cdr3_nt: TGTGCCAGCAGCCCTGAAAGAAGTGGGCTCCCGGGGGTAGAAAAACTGTTTTTT; cdr3_aa: CASSPERSGLPGVEKLFF; d_call: NA; j_call: TRBJ1-4; v_call: TRBV14; clone_size: NA
cdr3_nt: TGCGCCAGCAGCTTAATTTCGGCAGGGACTCTACTGACCACCACTGAAGCTTTCTTT; cdr3_aa: CASSLISAGTLLTTTEAFF; d_call: NA; j_call: TRBJ1-1; v_call: TRBV5-1; clone_size: NA
cdr3_nt: TGTGCCAGCAGCCCTTCCGACAGAAGAGAAGCTTTCTTT; cdr3_aa: CASSPSDRREAFF; d_call: NA; j_call: TRBJ1-1; v_call: TRBV12-3/TRBV12-4; clone_size: once
cdr3_nt: TGTGCCACCAGCAGAGGGGGGCCTAACTATGGCTACACCTTC; cdr3_aa: CATSRGGPNYGYTF; d_call: NA; j_call: TRBJ1-2; v_call: TRBV15; clone_size: NA
cdr3_nt: TGTGCCAGCAGCTTACGGACAGGGCGATACGAGCAGTACTTC; cdr3_aa: CASSLRTGRYEQYF; d_call: TRBD1; j_call: TRBJ2-7; v_call: TRBV7-2; clone_size: NA
cdr3_nt: TGTGCCAGCAGCTCGCAATCGGGTCTTAACTACGAGCAGTACTTC; cdr3_aa: CASSSQSGLNYEQYF; d_call: NA; j_call: TRBJ2-7; v_call: TRBV5-4; clone_size: NA
cdr3_nt: TGCAGCGTTGAAGGGGGCGGTGATCAGCCCCAGCATTTT; cdr3_aa: CSVEGGGDQPQHF; d_call: NA; j_call: TRBJ1-5; v_call: TRBV29-1; clone_size: NA
cdr3_nt: TGTGCCTGGAGGAAACAGGGGGCGAGTACTGAAGCTTTCTTT; cdr3_aa: CAWRKQGASTEAFF; d_call: TRBD1; j_call: TRBJ1-1; v_call: TRBV30; clone_size: NA
cdr3_nt: TGCGCCAGCAGCCACCGACGACTAGCGGGGGGTAATGAGCAGTTCTTC; cdr3_aa: CASSHRRLAGGNEQFF; d_call: TRBD2; j_call: TRBJ2-1; v_call: TRBV4-1; clone_size: NA
cdr3_nt: TGTGCCAGTAGTATCCCCGACAGATCTAGTTATGGCTACACCTTC; cdr3_aa: CASSIPDRSSYGYTF; d_call: NA; j_call: TRBJ1-2; v_call: TRBV19; clone_size: NA
cdr3_nt: TGTGCCAGCAGAGTAAACAGGGTTAGCAATCAGCCCCAGCATTTT; cdr3_aa: CASRVNRVSNQPQHF; d_call: NA; j_call: TRBJ1-5; v_call: TRBV2; clone_size: NA
cdr3_nt: TGTGCCAGTGAGGGCCTCCTTAATGAAAAACTGTTTTTT; cdr3_aa: CASEGLLNEKLFF; d_call: NA; j_call: TRBJ1-4; v_call: TRBV19; clone_size: NA
cdr3_nt: TGCGCCAGCAGCCAAGAAAGGCGGCAGGGAGGGACTGAAGCTTTCTTT; cdr3_aa: CASSQERRQGGTEAFF; d_call: NA; j_call: TRBJ1-1; v_call: TRBV4-1; clone_size: once
cdr3_nt: TGCGCCAGCAGCACCGACATCGGAAACACCATATATTTT; cdr3_aa: CASSTDIGNTIYF; d_call: NA; j_call: TRBJ1-3; v_call: TRBV5-1; clone_size: once
cdr3_nt: TGTGCCAGCACGGCTCGGTCGACAGGGGGCTATGGCTACACCTTC; cdr3_aa: CASTARSTGGYGYTF; d_call: TRBD1; j_call: TRBJ1-2; v_call: TRBV6-5; clone_size: once
cdr3_nt: TGTGCCAGCAGCCCAGCACAGTACACCTACGAGCAGTACTTC; cdr3_aa: CASSPAQYTYEQYF; d_call: NA; j_call: TRBJ2-7; v_call: TRBV7-9; clone_size: few
cdr3_nt: TGTGCCAGCAGCGTAGCAGGGGCGACCCCCTACGAGCAGTACTTC; cdr3_aa: CASSVAGATPYEQYF; d_call: NA; j_call: TRBJ2-7; v_call: TRBV9; clone_size: NA
cdr3_nt: TGTGCCAGCAGCGCCGAACGGGGTAACTATAATTCACCCCTCCACTTT; cdr3_aa: CASSAERGNYNSPLHF; d_call: NA; j_call: TRBJ1-6; v_call: TRBV9; clone_size: NA
cdr3_nt: TGTGCCAGCAGCTTATTAGGGGTTGATACTGAAGCTTTCTTT; cdr3_aa: CASSLLGVDTEAFF; d_call: NA; j_call: TRBJ1-1; v_call: TRBV11-1; clone_size: NA
cdr3_nt: TGTGCCAGCAGCAGGGGGACAGGGAGGACGTACGAGCAGTACTTC; cdr3_aa: CASSRGTGRTYEQYF; d_call: NA; j_call: TRBJ2-7; v_call: TRBV21-1; clone_size: NA
cdr3_nt: TGTGCCAGCAGCGTAGTGGATGAGGCTGCTACTGAAGCTTTCTTT; cdr3_aa: CASSVVDEAATEAFF; d_call: NA; j_call: TRBJ1-1; v_call: TRBV9; clone_size: NA
cdr3_nt: TGTGCCAGCAGTGAAACAGGGATTAGCACAGATACGCAGTATTTT; cdr3_aa: CASSETGISTDTQYF; d_call: NA; j_call: TRBJ2-3; v_call: TRBV6-4; clone_size: once
cdr3_nt: TGTGCCAGCAGCTTAGGCTCTACGGGGGGGCCGGTTGAGCAGTTCTTC; cdr3_aa: CASSLGSTGGPVEQFF; d_call: TRBD2; j_call: TRBJ2-1; v_call: TRBV7-8; clone_size: NA
cdr3_nt: TGTGCCACCAGCAGAGAGTCCGGTGCAGGCCTTCTGCATGGCTACACCTTC; cdr3_aa: CATSRESGAGLLHGYTF; d_call: NA; j_call: TRBJ1-2; v_call: TRBV15; clone_size: NA
cdr3_nt: TGTGCCAGCAGCCTCCCGGGACAAATAATCACAGATACGCAGTATTTT; cdr3_aa: CASSLPGQIITDTQYF; d_call: NA; j_call: TRBJ2-3; v_call: TRBV7-8; clone_size: NA
cdr3_nt: TGCGCCAGCAGCCTTGGTGGTGCAGGGACTACATCCAAGGGCTATGGCTACACCTTC; cdr3_aa: CASSLGGAGTTSKGYGYTF; d_call: NA; j_call: TRBJ1-2; v_call: TRBV5-1; clone_size: NA
cdr3_nt: TGTGCCAGCAGCCTCGCAGACCGGGGAAAACTGTTTTTT; cdr3_aa: CASSLADRGKLFF; d_call: NA; j_call: TRBJ1-4; v_call: TRBV11-2; clone_size: NA
cdr3_nt: TGTGCCAGCAGTTTAGCCAGTCTGTCTACCGAGGGGCAGTACTTC; cdr3_aa: CASSLASLSTEGQYF; d_call: NA; j_call: TRBJ2-7; v_call: TRBV27; clone_size: NA
cdr3_nt: TGTGCCAGTCGACAGGCGGCAACTAATGAAAAACTGTTTTTT; cdr3_aa: CASRQAATNEKLFF; d_call: NA; j_call: TRBJ1-4; v_call: TRBV6-6; clone_size: NA
cdr3_nt: TGTGCCAGCAGTGCCGGACTAGCGGGGGACACCGGGGAGCTGTTTTTT; cdr3_aa: CASSAGLAGDTGELFF; d_call: TRBD2; j_call: TRBJ2-2; v_call: TRBV6-4; clone_size: once
cdr3_nt: TGTGCCTGGAGGGGGCAGGGGACAAAAGCTAACTATGGCTACACCTTC; cdr3_aa: CAWRGQGTKANYGYTF; d_call: NA; j_call: TRBJ1-2; v_call: TRBV30; clone_size: NA
cdr3_nt: TGTGCCACCAAAGAGATAAGGAGCTCCTACGAGCAGTACTTC; cdr3_aa: CATKEIRSSYEQYF; d_call: NA; j_call: TRBJ2-7; v_call: TRBV15; clone_size: few
cdr3_nt: TGTGCCAGCAGCCGAGTCCGGGGGGGTCACAATGAGCAGTTCTTC; cdr3_aa: CASSRVRGGHNEQFF; d_call: TRBD2; j_call: TRBJ2-1; v_call: TRBV11-2; clone_size: NA
cdr3_nt: TGCGCCAGCAGTGATGGACACACGAACACTGAAGCTTTCTTT; cdr3_aa: CASSDGHTNTEAFF; d_call: NA; j_call: TRBJ1-1; v_call: TRBV10-1; clone_size: once